The rows below give T cell receptor beta chains drawn from one sample of a study of shared T cell receptors in the human thymus. The table came from immunoSEQ multiplex PCR; TCRdb's copy has only in-frame clones and leaves some out. The sample has hundreds of thousands of clones; about 87% are singletons. The data also belong to a second study, concerning human thymus T cells.

The material sequenced was thymocytes. All receptors come from a boy less than two years old with a congenital heart defect. Each CDR3 is given with its conserved first and last residue. A D gene is named only where the DNA matches it firmly. Clone size is shown for a subset of rows, as once, few, many or a class of expanded clone.

V: TRBV10-3; size: NA; D: NA; J: TRBJ2-5; CDR3: CAIRRTGNSETQYF; DNA: TGTGCCATCAGAAGAACAGGGAACTCGGAGACCCAGTACTTC
V: TRBV4-3; size: NA; D: NA; J: TRBJ1-2; CDR3: CASSQDRHLNYGYTF; DNA: TGCGCCAGCAGCCAAGATAGACACTTAAACTATGGCTACACCTTC
V: TRBV7-3; size: NA; D: NA; J: TRBJ2-7; CDR3: CASSMTASYEQYF; DNA: TGTGCCAGCAGCATGACAGCTTCCTACGAGCAGTACTTC
V: TRBV4-3; size: NA; D: NA; J: TRBJ2-7; CDR3: CASSQALQNSYEQYF; DNA: TGCGCCAGCAGCCAAGCATTGCAGAACTCCTACGAGCAGTACTTC
V: TRBV28; size: NA; D: NA; J: TRBJ1-5; CDR3: CASSFPRVGNQPQHF; DNA: TGTGCCAGCAGTTTCCCCAGGGTAGGCAATCAGCCCCAGCATTTT
V: TRBV19; size: few; D: NA; J: TRBJ1-4; CDR3: CASSITANEKLFF; DNA: TGTGCCAGTAGTATTACAGCTAATGAAAAACTGTTTTTT
V: TRBV2; size: NA; D: TRBD1; J: TRBJ1-1; CDR3: CASSDRGNETEAFF; DNA: TGTGCCAGCAGTGACAGGGGGAATGAGACTGAAGCTTTCTTT
V: TRBV7-8; size: NA; D: NA; J: TRBJ2-7; CDR3: CASSSEGEEQYF; DNA: TGTGCCAGCAGCTCCGAGGGGGAAGAGCAGTACTTC
V: TRBV28; size: NA; D: TRBD1; J: TRBJ2-7; CDR3: CASRPPGQRILRPHYEQYF; DNA: TGTGCCAGCAGACCCCCGGGACAGAGAATCCTTAGGCCTCACTACGAGCAGTACTTC
V: TRBV19; size: NA; D: NA; J: TRBJ2-1; CDR3: CASSIGRGGINEQFF; DNA: TGTGCCAGTAGTATAGGCAGGGGTGGTATCAATGAGCAGTTCTTC
V: TRBV4-3; size: NA; D: TRBD2; J: TRBJ2-6; CDR3: CASSQEGSGASPGANVLTF; DNA: TGCGCCAGCAGCCAAGAGGGGAGCGGGGCGTCCCCTGGGGCCAACGTCCTGACTTTC
V: TRBV15; size: NA; D: TRBD1; J: TRBJ1-5; CDR3: CATATTGDNQPQHF; DNA: TGTGCCACCGCAACTACAGGGGATAATCAGCCCCAGCATTTT
V: TRBV4-1; size: NA; D: NA; J: TRBJ2-1; CDR3: CASSPNPGSYGNNEQFF; DNA: TGCGCCAGCAGCCCAAACCCAGGGTCTTATGGGAACAATGAGCAGTTCTTC
V: TRBV4-1; size: NA; D: NA; J: TRBJ2-1; CDR3: CASSQDRGGTPLNEQFF; DNA: TGCGCCAGCAGCCAAGACCGCGGGGGCACCCCCCTAAATGAGCAGTTCTTC
V: TRBV7-2; size: few; D: NA; J: TRBJ1-3; CDR3: CASSAQNSSGNTIYF; DNA: TGTGCCAGCAGCGCCCAAAATAGCTCTGGAAACACCATATATTTT
V: TRBV28; size: NA; D: NA; J: TRBJ1-4; CDR3: CASSEVASTNEKLFF; DNA: TGTGCCAGCAGTGAAGTGGCTTCAACTAATGAAAAACTGTTTTTT
V: TRBV21-1; size: NA; D: NA; J: TRBJ1-2; CDR3: CASSTPLRRTGRSGYTF; DNA: TGTGCCAGCAGCACACCTCTCCGGAGGACAGGGAGGTCGGGCTACACCTTC
V: TRBV5-1; size: NA; D: NA; J: TRBJ1-4; CDR3: CASSPTRGTQTTNEKLFF; DNA: TGCGCCAGCAGCCCCACGCGGGGAACACAGACAACTAATGAAAAACTGTTTTTT
V: TRBV28; size: NA; D: TRBD2; J: TRBJ2-7; CDR3: CASSPSADGTSGFYEQYF; DNA: TGTGCCAGCAGTCCGTCGGCAGACGGGACTAGCGGTTTCTACGAGCAGTACTTC
V: TRBV10-1; size: NA; D: NA; J: TRBJ2-3; CDR3: CASSDGGGLPALDTQYF; DNA: TGCGCCAGCAGTGATGGAGGGGGACTACCCGCTTTAGATACGCAGTATTTT
V: TRBV6-5; size: once; D: NA; J: TRBJ1-2; CDR3: CASSYGTGPQWYGYTF; DNA: TGTGCCAGCAGTTACGGTACAGGTCCTCAGTGGTATGGCTACACCTTC
V: TRBV2; size: NA; D: NA; J: TRBJ2-1; CDR3: CASKGGRGARSSYNEQFF; DNA: TGTGCCAGCAAGGGGGGGCGGGGTGCCCGGAGCTCCTACAATGAGCAGTTCTTC
V: TRBV9; size: NA; D: TRBD2; J: TRBJ2-3; CDR3: CASGQGLCTDTQYF; DNA: TGTGCCAGCGGTCAGGGACTATGCACAGATACGCAGTATTTT
V: TRBV7-9; size: NA; D: NA; J: TRBJ2-1; CDR3: CASSLSLQGGLYNEQFF; DNA: TGTGCCAGCAGCTTGTCGCTACAGGGGGGGCTTTACAATGAGCAGTTCTTC
V: TRBV28; size: NA; D: NA; J: TRBJ2-1; CDR3: CASSPILEVGGQNEQFF; DNA: TGTGCCAGCAGTCCAATTTTGGAGGTGGGGGGGCAGAATGAGCAGTTCTTC
V: TRBV27; size: NA; D: TRBD1; J: TRBJ1-2; CDR3: CASRQGSNYGYTF; DNA: TGTGCCAGTAGACAGGGAAGTAACTATGGCTACACCTTC
V: TRBV10-3; size: NA; D: TRBD2; J: TRBJ2-1; CDR3: CAISESTSDNEQFF; DNA: TGTGCCATCAGTGAGTCAACTAGCGATAATGAGCAGTTCTTC
V: TRBV5-6; size: NA; D: TRBD2; J: TRBJ2-7; CDR3: CASSLEGGPSEQYF; DNA: TGTGCCAGCAGCTTAGAGGGAGGGCCGAGCGAGCAGTACTTC
V: TRBV29-1; size: NA; D: NA; J: TRBJ1-2; CDR3: CSVGGPKLNQNGYTF; DNA: TGCAGCGTTGGGGGCCCGAAATTAAACCAAAATGGCTACACCTTC
V: TRBV28; size: NA; D: NA; J: TRBJ1-2; CDR3: CASSKNDRLGLYGYTF; DNA: TGTGCCAGCAGCAAGAACGATCGGTTGGGGCTTTATGGCTACACCTTC
V: TRBV28; size: NA; D: NA; J: TRBJ1-1; CDR3: CASSYREQKTEAFF; DNA: TGTGCCAGCAGCTACAGGGAGCAGAAAACTGAAGCTTTCTTT
V: TRBV4-3; size: once; D: TRBD1; J: TRBJ1-2; CDR3: CASSQDRDRGSDYGYTF; DNA: TGCGCCAGCAGCCAAGACCGGGACAGGGGAAGTGACTATGGCTACACCTTC
V: TRBV29-1; size: NA; D: NA; J: TRBJ1-2; CDR3: CSVARIDYGYTF; DNA: TGCAGCGTTGCTAGGATTGACTATGGCTACACCTTC
V: TRBV30; size: NA; D: TRBD1; J: TRBJ1-5; CDR3: CAWSVSRTGHNQPQHF; DNA: TGTGCCTGGAGTGTATCGCGGACAGGCCACAATCAGCCCCAGCATTTT
V: TRBV7-2; size: NA; D: NA; J: TRBJ2-6; CDR3: CASSLGGAGANVLTF; DNA: TGTGCCAGCAGCTTAGGGGGCGCTGGGGCCAACGTCCTGACTTTC
V: TRBV20-1; size: NA; D: NA; J: TRBJ1-1; CDR3: CSGWAWAEAFF; DNA: TGCAGTGGGTGGGCCTGGGCTGAAGCTTTCTTT
V: TRBV6-1; size: NA; D: TRBD2; J: TRBJ2-7; CDR3: CASSEASSGTYEQYF; DNA: TGTGCCAGCAGTGAAGCTTCTAGCGGGACCTACGAGCAGTACTTC
V: TRBV19; size: NA; D: NA; J: TRBJ2-4; CDR3: CASTPDGTPHRIQYF; DNA: TGTGCCAGTACCCCCGACGGGACTCCACACCGCATTCAGTACTTC
V: TRBV1; size: NA; D: NA; J: TRBJ2-5; CDR3: CTSSQGEAYVQETQYF; DNA: TGCACCAGCAGCCAGGGGGAGGCGTACGTCCAAGAGACCCAGTACTTC
V: TRBV11-2; size: NA; D: NA; J: TRBJ2-7; CDR3: CASSFYPGSSSYEQYF; DNA: TGTGCCAGCAGCTTCTATCCCGGGAGCAGCTCCTACGAGCAGTACTTC
V: TRBV6-5; size: NA; D: TRBD1; J: TRBJ2-7; CDR3: CASIRQGETYEQYF; DNA: TGTGCCAGCATACGACAGGGTGAAACCTACGAGCAGTACTTC
V: TRBV29-1; size: NA; D: NA; J: TRBJ2-1; CDR3: CSDRDNNEQFF; DNA: TGCAGCGACAGGGATAACAATGAGCAGTTCTTC
V: TRBV6-9; size: NA; D: NA; J: TRBJ1-5; CDR3: CASSLFLRVANQPQHF; DNA: TGTGCCAGCAGCCTCTTTTTGAGGGTGGCAAATCAGCCCCAGCATTTT
V: TRBV11-2; size: NA; D: TRBD2; J: TRBJ2-3; CDR3: CASSLERLAGGADTQYF; DNA: TGTGCCAGCAGCTTAGAACGACTAGCGGGGGGGGCAGATACGCAGTATTTT